Each of the 24 T cell receptor beta chains below was sequenced from the same sample in a study of neoadjuvant anti-PD-1 for oral cavity cancer. As for time point: after neoadjuvant nivolumab, at surgical resection. Some clones are missing from TCRdb's copy, which holds only in-frame ones; the method was immunoSEQ multiplex PCR. The table records 65,000 to 70,000 clones, 86% of them present only once. The material was PBMCs, obtained after nivolumab (anti-PD-1) treatment. The receptor set was obtained from a person between 40 and 85 years old with oral cavity squamous cell carcinoma.

The rearrangement links TRBV7-9 to TRBJ2-7; 10 bases map to TRBD2. Germline values: CDR1 SEHNR, CDR2 FQNEAQ (reference sequence). The J segment lost 3 bases and the V segment lost 3 bases, leaving 2 bases of the junction unmatched. CDR3 length: 14 amino acids. The CDR3 DNA reads TGTGCCAGCAGCTTGGGACTAGCGAGCTACGAGCAGTACTTC. This sequence encodes CASSLGLASYEQYF.

The chain recombines TRBV27 with TRBJ1-2; D is ambiguous. V was trimmed by 6 bases and J by 4 bases, leaving 18 bases between them. The CDR3 loop spans 15 amino acids. Germline CDR1 reads MNHEY; CDR2 reads SMNVEV (reference sequence). The chain's CDR3 is CASSPSTPYLYGYTF. In DNA, the CDR3 is TGTGCCAGCAGCCCCTCCACCCCATACCTCTATGGCTACACCTTC.

This chain joins TRBV18 and TRBJ2-7; 14 nucleotides line up with TRBD2. CDR1 and CDR2 (germline): KGHSH, LQKENI. V shed 2 bases and J 4 bases; nucleotides not matched to a gene: 7. The CDR3 is 17 amino acids. The DNA for the CDR3 is TGTGCCAGCTCACCAGGGACTAGCGGGAGTGGAGTGTACGAGCAGTACTTC. It specifies CASSPGTSGSGVYEQYF.

This clone appeared a single time. The chain recombines TRBV5-1 with TRBJ2-4; 9 nucleotides align to TRBD1. The length of the CDR3 is 15 residues. Trimming at V came to 4 bases and at J to 6 bases, leaving 8 bases not matched to a gene. Germline V gives CDR1 SGHRS, CDR2 YFSETQ. Here the CDR3 DNA reads TGCGCCAGCAGCGACGGACAGGGGCGGACAAACATTCAGTACTTC. It is translated as CASSDGQGRTNIQYF.

V is TRBV7-9 and J is TRBJ1-6, with a possible D match to TRBD1 (5 bases). Trimming removed 5 bases at V and 9 bases at J, with 14 bases between. The CDR3 has 14 amino acids. Germline values: CDR1 SEHNR, CDR2 FQNEAQ (reference sequence). CDR3 region: CASSTQGDSSPLHF. CDR3 sequence (DNA): TGTGCCAGCAGCACCCAGGGTGATAGTTCACCCCTCCACTTT.

The chain is built from TRBV5-4 and TRBJ2-1; D may be TRBD1 (6 bases). The CDR3 totals 15 residues. Germline CDR1 is SGHNT and CDR2 is YYREEE (reference sequence). V lost 4 bases and J lost 7, with 18 bases in between. The CDR3 loop reads CASSVRDKSGNEQFF. CDR3 nucleotide sequence: TGTGCCAGCAGCGTCCGGGACAAAAGTGGAAATGAGCAGTTCTTC.

This clone appeared a few times. The chain has TRBV5-1 and TRBJ1-4, with 9 bases lining up with TRBD1. The length of the CDR3 is 16 residues. V gave up 4 bases and J gave up 6 bases; unmatched junction bases: 10. The germline V gene has CDR1 SGHRS and CDR2 YFSETQ. The CDR3 nucleotides are TGCGCCAGCAGCAGCATACAGGGGGCGCGAGATGAAAAACTGTTTTTT. Its translation is CASSSIQGARDEKLFF.

The CDR3 DNA follows: TGTGCCACCAGCAGACCAGGGGGCCCAAGGGGCAATGAGCAGTTCTTC. It yields the protein CATSRPGGPRGNEQFF. This chain uses TRBV15 with TRBJ2-1; 8 bases are a match to TRBD1. This CDR3 has 16 amino acids. V lost 2 bases, J lost 6 bases, and 9 bases stayed unmatched. Germline V gene sequence: CDR1 LNHNV, CDR2 YYDKDF (reference sequence).

The J gene is TRBJ2-6, the V gene TRBV4-1; D perhaps matches TRBD1 (5 bases). CDR1 MGHRA and CDR2 YSYEKL come from the germline V gene. CDR3 length equals 18 residues. Trimming took 4 bases from V and 0 from J, leaving 16 bases between them. CDR3 nucleotides: TGCGCCAGCAGCCTCAGGGTCAACTTTTACTCTGGGGCCAACGTCCTGACTTTC. It translates to CASSLRVNFYSGANVLTF.

This rearrangement joins TRBV2 to TRBJ1-2; no clear D gene. CDR1 and CDR2 (germline): SNHLY, FYNNEI. Trimming took off 3 bases at V and 3 bases at J, with 11 bases between the two ends. The CDR3 has 14 residues. Written as DNA, the CDR3 is TGTGCCAGCAGTGACGGGGTTGGCGACTATGGCTACACCTTC. Its protein product is CASSDGVGDYGYTF.

The rearrangement joins TRBV7-3 to TRBJ2-7, with D maybe TRBD1 (5 bases). Per the germline V gene, CDR1 is SGHTA and CDR2 is FQGTGA. The V gene lost 5 bases and the J gene lost 6 bases, with 14 bases spanning the gap. The CDR3 spans 13 residues. CDR3 loop: CASSPWGVGEQYF. In nucleotides, the CDR3 is TGTGCCAGCAGCCCCTGGGGCGTTGGCGAGCAGTACTTC.

The J gene is TRBJ1-1, the V gene TRBV7-8, with TRBD1 matching 8 bases. Germline CDR1 is SGHVS and CDR2 is FQNEAQ. V lost 4 bases, J lost 6 bases, and 7 bases stayed unmatched. The CDR3 sequence is 14 residues long. The CDR3 region is CASSSGQGGPEAFF. The CDR3 DNA follows: TGTGCCAGCAGCTCAGGACAGGGCGGCCCTGAAGCTTTCTTT.

This chain joins TRBV5-4 and TRBJ1-2, with D possibly TRBD1 on 6 matching bases. CDR3 size: 16 residues. CDR1 and CDR2 (germline): SGHNT, YYREEE (reference sequence). The V end was cut by 3 bases, the J end by 4 bases, with 19 bases between. CDR3 sequence: CASSYSGAGVPYGYTF. CDR3 nucleotides: TGTGCCAGCAGCTATAGCGGCGCAGGGGTCCCCTATGGCTACACCTTC.

V is TRBV6-6 and J is TRBJ2-2; D unclear. Germline CDR1 and CDR2: MNHNY and SVGAGI (reference sequence). V lost 2 bases to trimming and J lost 1 base, with 5 bases between them. This CDR3 region has 14 residues. CDR3 bases: TGTGCCAGCAGTTACCGAGAGAACACCGGGGAGCTGTTTTTT. Residues: CASSYRENTGELFF.

The chain carries TRBV4-1 and TRBJ1-2; D is uncertain. From germline, CDR1 is MGHRA and CDR2 YSYEKL. V was shortened by 2 bases and J by 8 bases, with 6 bases between the two germline ends. The CDR3 runs 11 residues. The CDR3 is CASSQYAGYTF. In DNA form, the CDR3 reads TGCGCCAGCAGCCAATATGCAGGCTACACCTTC.

This clone appeared once. The chain combines TRBV2 with TRBJ1-4, with 9 bases fitting TRBD1. In germline, CDR1 is SNHLY, CDR2 FYNNEI. The CDR3 is made up of 18 amino acids. The trim removed 6 bases at V and 6 bases at J, leaving 17 bases unmatched. The CDR3 loop reads CASRSGTGSYSGHEKLFF. In DNA, the CDR3 is TGTGCCAGCAGATCCGGGACAGGGTCTTACTCGGGGCATGAAAAACTGTTTTTT.

V and J are TRBV5-1 and TRBJ2-3; D gene unclear. This CDR3 spans 17 amino acids. The germline V and J ends were trimmed by 4 bases and 2 bases, with 20 bases remaining between them. Per germline, CDR1 SGHRS and CDR2 YFSETQ. CDR3 sequence (DNA): TGCGCCAGCAGCAGCCCCCGGGCCCTGGGTGACACAGATACGCAGTATTTT. It is translated as CASSSPRALGDTDTQYF.

The chain recombines TRBV5-5 with TRBJ2-6; D uncertain. The CDR3 is 19 residues long. CDR1 and CDR2 from the germline V gene are SGHKS and YYEKEE (reference sequence). V gave up 0 bases and J gave up 4 bases, with 20 bases separating them. CDR3 region: CASSLAEVKSPLGANVLTF. As DNA, the CDR3 is TGTGCCAGCAGCTTGGCCGAGGTGAAGTCTCCCCTCGGGGCCAACGTCCTGACTTTC.

The chain has TRBV6-1 and TRBJ1-2; D is uncertain. Trimming left V 4 bases short and J 0 bases short, with 18 bases between. Germline CDR1 MNHNS, CDR2 SASEGT. CDR3 size: 17 residues. CDR3 protein: CASSAPPGGGPNYGYTF. In nucleotides, the CDR3 is TGTGCCAGCAGTGCCCCACCTGGAGGTGGGCCTAACTATGGCTACACCTTC.

The rearrangement links TRBV4-1 to TRBJ1-1; no definite D call. V lost 0 bases to trimming and J lost 3 bases, with 11 bases between them. Germline lookup yields CDR1 MGHRA and CDR2 YSYEKL. This CDR3 spans 15 amino acids. The CDR3 loop is CASSQDITVYTEAFF. Written as DNA, the CDR3 is TGCGCCAGCAGCCAAGATATAACAGTATACACTGAAGCTTTCTTT.

This chain's CDR3 is CASSPGTSQDTQYF. In DNA, the CDR3 is TGCGCCAGCAGCCCCGGGACTAGCCAGGATACGCAGTATTTT. The chain joins TRBV5-1 to TRBJ2-3, with 9 bases aligning to TRBD2. The junction had 6 bases not matched to a gene; V was cut back by 4 bases and J by 6 bases. CDR1 is SGHRS, CDR2 YFSETQ, per germline. The CDR3 covers 14 residues.

Concerning this clone itself: The junction departs from the called germline gene at one end, perhaps through a read error. The chain has TRBV2 and TRBJ1-6, with D tentatively TRBD1 (6 bases). The germline gives CDR1 SNHLY, CDR2 FYNNEI. This CDR3 contains 10 residues. The CDR3 region is CAGRGRTLHF. Here the CDR3 DNA reads TGTGCCGGCAGGGGCCGTACCCTCCACTTT.

Only one count was recorded for this clone. The chain combines TRBV12-5 with TRBJ1-4, with 9 bases lining up with TRBD1. The CDR3 is 14 residues long. J was trimmed by 8 bases and V by 4 bases; bases with no gene match: 5. CDR1 is LGHNT and CDR2 is FRNRAP in the germline V gene. The CDR3 sequence: CASGYRTGEEKLFF. As DNA, the CDR3 is TGTGCTAGTGGTTACCGGACAGGGGAGGAAAAACTGTTTTTT.

The gene calls are TRBV4-1 and TRBJ1-4; D possibly corresponds to TRBD1 (5 bases). The V gene's germline CDR1 is MGHRA and CDR2 YSYEKL. This CDR3 comprises 15 residues. V was clipped by 6 bases and J by 8 bases, with 19 bases between them. CDR3 residues: CASRLTGTWPEKLFF. CDR3 DNA sequence: TGCGCCAGCAGGCTAACCGGGACCTGGCCCGAAAAACTGTTTTTT.